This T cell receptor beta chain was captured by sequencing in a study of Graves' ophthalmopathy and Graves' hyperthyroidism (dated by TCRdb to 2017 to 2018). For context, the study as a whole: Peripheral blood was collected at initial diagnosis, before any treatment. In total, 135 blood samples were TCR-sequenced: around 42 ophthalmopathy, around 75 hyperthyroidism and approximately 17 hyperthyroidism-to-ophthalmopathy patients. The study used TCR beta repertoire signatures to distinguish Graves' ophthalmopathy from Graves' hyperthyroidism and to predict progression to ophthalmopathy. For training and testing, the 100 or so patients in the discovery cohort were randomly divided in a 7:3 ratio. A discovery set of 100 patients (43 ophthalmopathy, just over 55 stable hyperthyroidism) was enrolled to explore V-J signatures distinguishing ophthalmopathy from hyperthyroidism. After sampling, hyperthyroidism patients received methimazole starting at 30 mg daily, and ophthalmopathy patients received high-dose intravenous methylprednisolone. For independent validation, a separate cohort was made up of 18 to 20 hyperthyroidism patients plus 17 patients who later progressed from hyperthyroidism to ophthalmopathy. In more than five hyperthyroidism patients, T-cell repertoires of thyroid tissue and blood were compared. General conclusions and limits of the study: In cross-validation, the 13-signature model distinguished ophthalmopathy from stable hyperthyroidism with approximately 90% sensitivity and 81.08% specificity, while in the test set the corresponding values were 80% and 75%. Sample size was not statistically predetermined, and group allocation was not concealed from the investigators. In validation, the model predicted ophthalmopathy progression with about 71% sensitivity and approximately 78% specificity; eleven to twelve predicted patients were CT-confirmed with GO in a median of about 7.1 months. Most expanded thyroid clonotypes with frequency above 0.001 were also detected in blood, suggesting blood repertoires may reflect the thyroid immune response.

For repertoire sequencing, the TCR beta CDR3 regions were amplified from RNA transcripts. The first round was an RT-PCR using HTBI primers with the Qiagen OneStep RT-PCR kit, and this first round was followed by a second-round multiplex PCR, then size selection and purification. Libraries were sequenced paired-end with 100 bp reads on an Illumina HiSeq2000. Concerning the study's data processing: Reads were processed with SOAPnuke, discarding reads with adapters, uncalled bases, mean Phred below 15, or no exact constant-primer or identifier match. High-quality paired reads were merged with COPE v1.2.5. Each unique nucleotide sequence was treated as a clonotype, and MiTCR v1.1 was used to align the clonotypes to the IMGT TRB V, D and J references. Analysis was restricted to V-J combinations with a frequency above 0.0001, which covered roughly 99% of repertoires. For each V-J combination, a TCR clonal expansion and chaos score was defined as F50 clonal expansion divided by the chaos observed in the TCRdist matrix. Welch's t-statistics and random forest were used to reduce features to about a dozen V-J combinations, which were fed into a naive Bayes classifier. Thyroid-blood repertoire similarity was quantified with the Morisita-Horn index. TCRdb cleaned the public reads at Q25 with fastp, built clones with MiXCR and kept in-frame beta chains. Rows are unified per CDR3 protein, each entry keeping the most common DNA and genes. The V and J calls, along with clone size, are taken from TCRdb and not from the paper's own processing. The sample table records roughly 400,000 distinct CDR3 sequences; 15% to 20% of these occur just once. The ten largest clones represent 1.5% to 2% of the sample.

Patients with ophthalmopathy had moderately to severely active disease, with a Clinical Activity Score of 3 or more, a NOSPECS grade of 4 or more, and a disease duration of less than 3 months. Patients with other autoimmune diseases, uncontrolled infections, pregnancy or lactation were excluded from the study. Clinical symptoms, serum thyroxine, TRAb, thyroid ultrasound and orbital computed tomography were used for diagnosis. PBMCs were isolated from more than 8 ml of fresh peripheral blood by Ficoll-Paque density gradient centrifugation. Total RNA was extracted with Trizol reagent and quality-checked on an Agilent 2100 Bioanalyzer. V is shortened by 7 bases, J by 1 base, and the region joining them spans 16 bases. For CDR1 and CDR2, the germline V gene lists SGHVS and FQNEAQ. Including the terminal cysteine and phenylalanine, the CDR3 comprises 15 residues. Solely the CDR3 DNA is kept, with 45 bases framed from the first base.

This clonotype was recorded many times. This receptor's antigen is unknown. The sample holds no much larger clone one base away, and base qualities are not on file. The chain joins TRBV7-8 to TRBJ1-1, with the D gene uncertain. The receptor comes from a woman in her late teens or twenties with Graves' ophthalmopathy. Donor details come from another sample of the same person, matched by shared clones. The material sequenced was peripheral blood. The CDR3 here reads CASTRVKAANTEAFF. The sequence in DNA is TGTGCCAGCACCCGGGTTAAGGCCGCGAACACTGAAGCTTTCTTT. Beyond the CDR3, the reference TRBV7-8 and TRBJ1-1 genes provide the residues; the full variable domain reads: GAGVSQSPRYKVAKRGQDVALRCDPISGHVSLFWYQQALGQGPEFLTYFQNEAQLDKSGLPSDRFFAERPEGSVSTLKIQRTQQEDSAVYLCASTRVKAANTEAFFGQGTRLTVV.